The T cell receptor beta chain under discussion was sequenced for a study of cytomegalovirus exposure and HLA in healthy donors. Across the whole study: Most donors, about 77% of more than 300 genotyped, fell in the Caucasian-associated ancestry cluster. Broader study findings: A previous analysis found most TCR beta V segments productive roughly 87% or roughly 30% of the time.

The PCR had 60 Vbeta and 13 Jbeta primers. Measured with immunoSEQ multiplex PCR; TCRdb has only the in-frame clones, and not every one. The sample has about 150,000 clones, over 60% seen once; the top ten hold 1.5% to 2%. Looked up from germline, CDR1 is SGHRS and CDR2 is YFSETQ. CDR3 length equals 16 residues. V lost 5 bases to trimming and J lost 4 bases; unmatched junction nucleotides: 9. A note on this clone: The antigen is undetermined.

Sequenced sample: PBMCs. This TCR was sampled from a young woman in good health and CMV-seronegative. J is TRBJ2-3 and V is TRBV5-1; 11 nucleotides match TRBD2. CDR3 nucleotide sequence: TGCGCCAGCAGGTTTATTAGCGGGGGGGCGGCAGATACGCAGTATTTT. Translation gives CASRFISGGAADTQYF.